This passage covers 9 T cell receptor beta chains from one sample sequenced in a study of blood T cell repertoires in COVID-19. Repertoires were generated with immunoSEQ multiplex PCR, while TCRdb's copy carries only in-frame clones and drops some. The table lists 150,000 to 200,000 clones, 84% of them singletons. Sequenced sample: PBMCs or T cells enriched from blood (not recorded which). These receptors all stem from a man aged 45-65 years who had recovered from COVID-19.

This clone was picked up one time. This rearrangement joins TRBV6-1 to TRBJ1-5, with TRBD1 as a possible D gene (5 bases). CDR1 is MNHNS and CDR2 is SASEGT in the germline V gene. The CDR3 totals 16 residues. V lost 2 bases and J 7 bases, leaving 18 bases between the germline ends. CDR3 nucleotides: TGTGCCAGCAGTGAAAGGGAGGTGGGGACTCGCCAGCCCCAGCATTTT. Residues: CASSEREVGTRQPQHF.

The CDR3 nucleotides read TGTGCCACCAGCAGAGTCAAGGGGGCTGGAAACACCATATATTTT. Translation gives CATSRVKGAGNTIYF. The chain links TRBV15 to TRBJ1-3, with D perhaps TRBD1 (6 bases). V lost 1 base, J lost 2 bases, and 9 bases lay in between. Germline V gives CDR1 LNHNV, CDR2 YYDKDF (reference sequence). This CDR3 has 15 residues.

Here the CDR3 reads CASSRQNTYEQYF. DNA of the CDR3: TGTGCCAGCAGTAGACAGAATACCTACGAGCAGTACTTC. The chain is built from TRBV6-5 and TRBJ2-7; tentatively, D is TRBD1 (5 bases). V was trimmed by 5 bases and J by 2 bases, leaving 10 bases between them. The germline V gene encodes CDR1 MNHEY and CDR2 SVGAGI. The CDR3 spans 13 residues.

The chain employs TRBV5-4 and TRBJ2-4, with 9 nucleotides matching TRBD2. The CDR3 sequence is 17 residues long. V dropped 4 bases and J dropped 2; count of bases not matched to a gene: 10. The V gene's germline CDR1 is SGHNT and CDR2 YYREEE (reference sequence). DNA for the CDR3: TGTGCCAGCAGCCTCCGGCGGGGGGGCGTGTCCAAAAACATTCAGTACTTC. Protein sequence: CASSLRRGGVSKNIQYF.

The gene calls are TRBV5-1 and TRBJ2-3; D may be TRBD1 (6 bases). V was shortened by 5 bases and J by 2 bases, with 12 bases between the two germline ends. CDR1 and CDR2 (germline): SGHRS, YFSETQ. CDR3 length: 14 residues. This chain's CDR3 is CASRLQGVTDTQYF. The CDR3 DNA reads TGCGCCAGCAGATTACAGGGTGTCACAGATACGCAGTATTTT. Complete variable domain (other parts from reference TRBV5-1 and TRBJ2-3): KAGVTQTPRYLIKTRGQQVTLSCSPISGHRSVSWYQQTPGQGLQFLFEYFSETQRNKGNFPGRFSGRQFSNSRSEMNVSTLELGDSALYLCASRLQGVTDTQYFGPGTRLTVL.

The genes are TRBV3-1 (or the pseudogene TRBV3-2) and TRBJ1-6, with TRBD1 identical over 9 bases. Germline CDR1 is LGHDT and CDR2 is YNNKEL (reference sequence). Unmatched junction bases numbered 6, after V lost 4 bases and J lost 11 bases. This CDR3 has 14 amino acids. The CDR3 loop is CASSLGTGRTPLHF. CDR3 sequence (DNA): TGTGCCAGCAGCCTCGGGACAGGGAGGACACCCCTCCACTTT.

V and J are TRBV18 and TRBJ2-1, with TRBD2 matching 9 bases. The CDR3 is 15 amino acids. Germline CDR1 is KGHSH and CDR2 is LQKENI. V shed 6 bases, J shed 6 bases, and the junction held 9 bases outside the gene matches. CDR3 residues: CASSPPAGGSNEQFF. CDR3 nucleotides: TGTGCCAGCTCCCCTCCGGCGGGGGGGAGCAATGAGCAGTTCTTC.

The count of this clone is one. J is TRBJ1-6 and V is TRBV6-5; D may be TRBD1 (5 bases). V lost 8 bases and J 8 bases, leaving 13 bases between the germline ends. The CDR3 runs 13 residues. Per germline, CDR1 MNHEY and CDR2 SVGAGI. Here the CDR3 reads CASHRGVDSPLHF. The CDR3 DNA sequence: TGTGCCAGCCACCGGGGGGTTGATTCACCCCTCCACTTT.

The CDR3 protein is CASSLTPESRWETQYF. For the CDR3, the DNA is TGTGCCAGCAGCCTAACCCCCGAGAGTAGATGGGAGACCCAGTACTTC. The V gene is TRBV11-3, the J gene TRBJ2-5; D gene uncertain. V dropped 5 bases and J dropped 5 bases, with 21 bases sitting between them. This CDR3 region has 16 residues. Germline values: CDR1 SGHNT, CDR2 YENEEA.